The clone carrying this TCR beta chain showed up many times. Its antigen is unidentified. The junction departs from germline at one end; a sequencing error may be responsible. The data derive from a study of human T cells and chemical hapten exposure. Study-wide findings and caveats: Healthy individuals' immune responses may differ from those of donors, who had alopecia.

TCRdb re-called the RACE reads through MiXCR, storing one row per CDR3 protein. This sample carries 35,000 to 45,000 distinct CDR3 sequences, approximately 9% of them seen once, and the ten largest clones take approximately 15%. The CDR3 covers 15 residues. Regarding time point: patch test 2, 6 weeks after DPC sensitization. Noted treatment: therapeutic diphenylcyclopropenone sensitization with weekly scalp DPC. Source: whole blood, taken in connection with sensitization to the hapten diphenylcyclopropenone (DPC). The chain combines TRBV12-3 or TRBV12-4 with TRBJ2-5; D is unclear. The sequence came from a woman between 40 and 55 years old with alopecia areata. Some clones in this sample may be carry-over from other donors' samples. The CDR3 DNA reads TGTGCCAGCAGTTTAGACACACAATACCAGGAGACCCAGTACTTC. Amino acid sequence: CASSLDTQYQETQYF.